A selection of T cell receptor beta chains follows, all from one sample in a study of blood T cell repertoires in COVID-19. TCRdb's table, derived via immunoSEQ multiplex PCR, lists solely in-frame clones and lacks some. This table holds 40,000 or so clones, approximately 90% found once. Material for sequencing was peripheral blood. These receptors were collected from a young man with active or convalescent COVID-19. CDR3s include the opening cysteine and the closing phenylalanine or tryptophan. D genes are given only for firm matches. Part of the rows lack a size; the others show once, few, many or a class for expanded clones.

d_gene,j_gene,v_gene,abundance,CDR3aa,CDR3nt
.,TRBJ2-1,TRBV2,.,CASRVQGSFYNEQFF,TGTGCCAGCAGGGTACAGGGTTCTTTCTACAATGAGCAGTTCTTC
.,TRBJ1-1,TRBV27,few,CASSPLRTVTGTEAFF,TGTGCCAGCAGTCCCCTAAGGACAGTTACGGGCACTGAAGCTTTCTTT
TRBD1,TRBJ1-2,TRBV29-1,.,CSVRDRSPTDYGYTF,TGCAGCGTCCGGGACAGGTCACCAACTGACTATGGCTACACCTTC
TRBD1,TRBJ1-4,TRBV7-8,.,CASSTNGGTGREKLFF,TGTGCCAGCAGCACTAACGGGGGGACAGGTCGTGAAAAACTGTTTTTT
.,TRBJ1-6,TRBV4-3,.,CASSQLTGATGSPLHF,TGCGCCAGCAGCCAATTGACTGGAGCCACGGGTTCACCCCTCCACTTT
.,TRBJ1-1,TRBV6-4,.,CASSLTGHRLNMNTEAFF,TGTGCCAGCAGCCTGACGGGACACCGACTCAACATGAACACTGAAGCTTTCTTT
TRBD2,TRBJ2-1,TRBV7-6,.,CASSSYGTSGGNEQFF,TGTGCCAGCAGCTCCTATGGGACTAGCGGGGGGAATGAGCAGTTCTTC
.,TRBJ1-2,TRBV5-4,.,CASSFEGEGYGYTF,TGTGCCAGCAGCTTCGAAGGGGAGGGCTATGGCTACACCTTC
.,TRBJ1-1,TRBV10-3,.,CAISFSAAGEAFF,TGTGCCATCAGCTTCAGCGCGGCGGGCGAAGCTTTCTTT
.,TRBJ1-5,TRBV19,.,CASSADRNNQPQHF,TGTGCCAGTAGTGCCGACAGAAACAATCAGCCCCAGCATTTT
TRBD1,TRBJ1-1,TRBV9,.,CASSRQTGGTEAFF,TGTGCCAGCAGCCGTCAAACAGGGGGCACTGAAGCTTTCTTT
TRBD1,TRBJ1-5,TRBV27,.,CASSKTGQGSNQPQHF,TGTGCCAGCAGTAAAACGGGACAGGGTAGCAATCAGCCCCAGCATTTT
TRBD2,TRBJ2-2,TRBV4-2,.,CASSQDRTSGRRGGELFF,TGTGCCAGCAGCCAAGATCGGACTAGCGGGAGAAGGGGCGGGGAGCTGTTTTTT
.,TRBJ1-2,TRBV5-1,.,CASSWGGVNYGYTF,TGCGCCAGCAGCTGGGGCGGAGTAAACTATGGCTACACCTTC
.,TRBJ1-6,TRBV9,.,CASSARDIGSYNSPLHF,TGTGCCAGCAGCGCTCGGGACATTGGCTCCTATAATTCACCCCTCCACTTT
TRBD2,TRBJ2-1,TRBV4-2,.,CASSQDGGGASNEQFF,TGTGCCAGCAGCCAAGATGGCGGGGGGGCTTCGAATGAGCAGTTCTTC
.,TRBJ1-2,TRBV4-3,.,CASSQEIQGIYGYTF,TGCGCCAGCAGCCAAGAAATTCAGGGAATCTATGGCTACACCTTC
.,TRBJ2-1,TRBV5-8,.,CAGSPGSPYNEQFF,TGTGCCGGGTCCCCGGGTTCCCCCTACAATGAGCAGTTCTTC
TRBD1,TRBJ2-3,TRBV13,once,CASSRQGEADTQYF,TGTGCCAGCAGCAGACAGGGGGAGGCAGATACGCAGTATTTT
TRBD1,TRBJ2-5,TRBV4-1,.,CASIPPTGAGETQYF,TGCGCCAGCATCCCTCCAACAGGGGCAGGAGAGACCCAGTACTTC
TRBD2,TRBJ2-3,TRBV25-1,.,CASSGSGADTQYF,TGTGCCAGCAGTGGAAGCGGGGCAGATACGCAGTATTTT
TRBD1,TRBJ1-4,TRBV19,.,CASRDRGLTNEKLFF,TGTGCCAGTAGGGACAGGGGGCTAACTAATGAAAAACTGTTTTTT
TRBD2,TRBJ2-1,TRBV7-9,.,CASSLAQGGRSYNEQFF,TGTGCCAGCAGCTTAGCGCAAGGCGGGAGATCCTACAATGAGCAGTTCTTC
TRBD2,TRBJ2-2,TRBV5-1,few,CASSPRTSGSTGELFF,TGCGCCAGCAGCCCGAGGACTAGCGGGAGCACCGGGGAGCTGTTTTTT
TRBD1,TRBJ1-1,TRBV19,.,CASSTGQGAIAEAFF,TGTGCCAGTAGTACCGGACAGGGGGCAATCGCTGAAGCTTTCTTT
.,TRBJ1-2,TRBV7-2,.,CASSLQQNYGYTF,TGTGCCAGCAGCTTACAACAGAACTATGGCTACACCTTC
.,TRBJ1-1,TRBV23-1,.,CARNWALTEAFF,TGCGCCCGCAATTGGGCTTTGACTGAAGCTTTCTTT
.,TRBJ1-5,TRBV9,.,CASSVSDAGRMNQPQHF,TGTGCCAGCAGCGTCTCCGACGCGGGACGGATGAATCAGCCCCAGCATTTT
.,TRBJ1-5,TRBV7-2,.,CASSSSRGEQPQHF,TGTGCCAGCAGCTCATCCCGAGGAGAACAGCCCCAGCATTTT
.,TRBJ2-7,TRBV6-1,.,CASSEQQGPTYEQYF,TGTGCCAGCAGTGAACAACAGGGACCGACCTACGAGCAGTACTTC
TRBD1,TRBJ1-5,TRBV18,.,CASSPDAGGINQPQHF,TGTGCCAGCTCACCCGATGCAGGGGGCATCAATCAGCCCCAGCATTTT
TRBD1,TRBJ1-2,TRBV5-1,.,CASSSGTGSGGYTF,TGCGCCAGCAGCTCCGGGACAGGGTCGGGAGGCTACACCTTC
.,TRBJ1-4,TRBV19,once,CASSTNHRDIATNEKLFF,TGTGCCAGTAGTACCAACCACCGGGACATTGCAACTAATGAAAAACTGTTTTTT
TRBD2,TRBJ2-3,TRBV19,.,CASSIPWTSGRAKTDTQYF,TGTGCCAGTAGTATCCCTTGGACTAGCGGGAGGGCCAAGACAGATACGCAGTATTTT
TRBD1,TRBJ1-2,TRBV7-9,.,CASSPWDRVGMGGYTF,TGTGCCAGCAGCCCCTGGGACAGGGTAGGCATGGGAGGCTACACCTTC
TRBD1,TRBJ2-3,TRBV5-6,.,CASSIHRTGVTDTQYF,TGTGCCAGCAGCATTCATCGGACAGGAGTCACAGATACGCAGTATTTT
.,TRBJ1-2,TRBV18,.,CASSPPRWGAYGYTF,TGTGCCAGCTCACCCCCCCGCTGGGGAGCGTATGGCTACACCTTC
TRBD1,TRBJ1-2,TRBV19,.,CASSIGTGNYGYTF,TGTGCCAGTAGTATTGGGACAGGGAACTATGGCTACACCTTC
TRBD1,TRBJ1-4,TRBV11-2,.,CASSLRTGDFEKLFF,TGTGCCAGCAGCTTACGGACAGGCGACTTTGAAAAACTGTTTTTT
.,TRBJ1-1,TRBV5-6,few,CASSLSVNTEAFF,TGTGCCAGCAGCTTATCAGTGAACACTGAAGCTTTCTTT
TRBD1,TRBJ1-2,TRBV6-2/TRBV6-3,.,CASSAPGQGIIYGYTF,TGTGCCAGCAGTGCCCCGGGACAGGGGATTATCTATGGCTACACCTTC
TRBD1,TRBJ2-1,TRBV2,.,CASRADRASYNEQFF,TGTGCCAGCAGAGCGGACAGGGCGTCCTACAATGAGCAGTTCTTC
.,TRBJ1-6,TRBV7-8,few,CASSLGPPGSYNSPLHF,TGTGCCAGCAGCTTAGGTCCCCCCGGGTCCTATAATTCACCCCTCCACTTT
.,TRBJ2-4,TRBV5-1,.,CASSLASGNEKYF,TGCGCCAGCAGCTTGGCCTCAGGGAACGAAAAGTACTTC
TRBD1,TRBJ2-5,TRBV24-1,.,CATSDRTGIETQYF,TGTGCCACCAGTGATCGGACAGGGATAGAGACCCAGTACTTC
.,TRBJ1-1,TRBV5-4,.,CASSLGGATEAFF,TGTGCCAGCAGCTTAGGGGGGGCCACTGAAGCTTTCTTT
.,TRBJ1-3,TRBV2,.,CASHQGSYRGNTIYF,TGTGCCAGTCATCAGGGATCCTACCGTGGAAACACCATATATTTT
TRBD1,TRBJ1-5,TRBV28,.,CASSPWTGGNQPQHF,TGTGCCAGCAGTCCGTGGACAGGGGGGAATCAGCCCCAGCATTTT
TRBD2,TRBJ2-4,TRBV7-2,.,CASSLAAGGLGGIQYF,TGTGCCAGCAGCTTAGCGGCGGGAGGGCTGGGGGGCATTCAGTACTTC
.,TRBJ2-2,TRBV19,.,CASSIVRTSGGELFF,TGTGCCAGTAGTATCGTTAGGACGAGCGGCGGGGAGCTGTTTTTT